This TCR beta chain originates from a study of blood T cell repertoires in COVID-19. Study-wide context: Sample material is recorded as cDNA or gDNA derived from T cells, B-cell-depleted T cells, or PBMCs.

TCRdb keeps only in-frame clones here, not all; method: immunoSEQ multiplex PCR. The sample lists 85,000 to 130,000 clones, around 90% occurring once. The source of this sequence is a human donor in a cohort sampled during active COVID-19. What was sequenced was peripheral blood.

CDR3 coding DNA: TGTGCCAGCAGCGCCGGACTAGCTGGGACGCCCCAGTACTTC. It specifies CASSAGLAGTPQYF. The V gene is TRBV7-9, the J gene TRBJ2-5; 8 bases are a match to TRBD2. The CDR3 is 14 amino acids. Germline V lookup: CDR1 SEHNR, CDR2 FQNEAQ (reference sequence). V was pared by 5 bases and J by 9 bases, with 11 bases of the junction left unmatched.